This T cell receptor beta chain derives from a study of T cell responses to AZD1222 COVID-19 vaccine. Clones were read by immunoSEQ multiplex PCR, and TCRdb kept only the in-frame ones, dropping some. This table has tens of thousands of clones, around 84% appearing once. This CDR3 spans 13 amino acids. V dropped 10 bases and J dropped 6; count of bases not matched to a gene: 6. Per germline, CDR1 SEHNR and CDR2 FQNEAQ (reference sequence). The source material was peripheral blood, sampled on day 0 of AZD1222 vaccination. The chain is built from TRBV7-9 and TRBJ1-6; TRBD1 matches 7 bases. The source of this sequence is an adult in good health. CDR3 DNA: TGTGCCATCAGGGGGGAAATTAATTCACCCCTCCACTTT. Residues: CAIRGEINSPLHF. The full variable domain, its missing parts supplied by reference TRBV7-9 and TRBJ1-6, is DTGVSQNPRHKITKRGQNVTFRCDPISEHNRLYWYRQTLGQGPEFLTYFQNEAQLEKSRLLSDRFSAERPKGSFSTLEIQRTEQGDSAMYLCAIRGEINSPLHFGNGTRLTVT.